This T cell receptor (beta chain) was profiled in a study of Ad26.COV2.S vaccination and SARS-CoV-2 variants. Some clones are missing from TCRdb's copy, which holds only in-frame ones; the method was immunoSEQ multiplex PCR. The sample carries about 350,000 clones, roughly nine tenths recorded once. As to treatment: over 15 received Ad26.COV2.S at low or high dose, single or two shots; about five received placebo; per-sample allocation not given. Following the first vaccine or placebo injection, samples were taken on day 63. V was pared by 5 bases and J by 1 base, with 17 bases between. Germline lookup yields CDR1 MDHEN and CDR2 SYDVKM. The CDR3 runs 16 residues.

Here the sequenced sample was peripheral blood, taken in a trial of Ad26.COV2.S vaccine versus placebo. This chain uses TRBV28 with TRBJ2-5, with D tentatively TRBD2 (5 bases). This receptor was obtained from a person aged 18-65 years who received the Ad26.COV2.S COVID-19 vaccine or a placebo. For the CDR3, the DNA is TGTGCCAGCAGTCAACACAGCCCCGGAGGCCAAGAGACCCAGTACTTC. Residues: CASSQHSPGGQETQYF.